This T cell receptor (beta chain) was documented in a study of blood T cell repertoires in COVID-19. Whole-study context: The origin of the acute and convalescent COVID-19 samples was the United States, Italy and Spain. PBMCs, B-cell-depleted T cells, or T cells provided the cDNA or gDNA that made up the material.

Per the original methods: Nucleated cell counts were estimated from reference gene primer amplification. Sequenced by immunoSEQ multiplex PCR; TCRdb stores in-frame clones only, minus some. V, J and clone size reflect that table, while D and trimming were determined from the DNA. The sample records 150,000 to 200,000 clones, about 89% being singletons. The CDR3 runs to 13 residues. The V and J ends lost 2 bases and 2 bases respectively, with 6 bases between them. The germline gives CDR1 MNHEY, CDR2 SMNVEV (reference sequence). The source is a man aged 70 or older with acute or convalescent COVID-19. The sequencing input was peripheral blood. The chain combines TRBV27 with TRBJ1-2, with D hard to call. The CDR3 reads CASSLGQNYGYTF. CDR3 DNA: TGTGCCAGCAGTTTAGGGCAGAACTATGGCTACACCTTC.